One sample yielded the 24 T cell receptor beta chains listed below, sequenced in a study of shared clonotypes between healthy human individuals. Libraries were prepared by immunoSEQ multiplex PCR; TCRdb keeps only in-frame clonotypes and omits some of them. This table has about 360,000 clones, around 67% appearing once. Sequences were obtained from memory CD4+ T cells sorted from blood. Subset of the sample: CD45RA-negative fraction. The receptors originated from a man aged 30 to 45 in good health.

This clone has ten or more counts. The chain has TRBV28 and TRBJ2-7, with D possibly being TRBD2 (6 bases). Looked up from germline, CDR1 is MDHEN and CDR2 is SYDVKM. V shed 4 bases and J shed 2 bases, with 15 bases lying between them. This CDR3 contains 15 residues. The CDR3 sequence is CASSSGGATPYEQYF. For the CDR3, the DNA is TGTGCCAGCAGTTCCGGGGGAGCCACCCCCTACGAGCAGTACTTC.

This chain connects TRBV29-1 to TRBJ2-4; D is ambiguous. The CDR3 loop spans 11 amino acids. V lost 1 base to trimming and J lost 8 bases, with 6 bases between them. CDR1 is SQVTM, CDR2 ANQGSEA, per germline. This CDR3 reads CSVEGIDIQYF. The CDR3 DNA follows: TGCAGCGTTGAAGGTATTGACATTCAGTACTTC.

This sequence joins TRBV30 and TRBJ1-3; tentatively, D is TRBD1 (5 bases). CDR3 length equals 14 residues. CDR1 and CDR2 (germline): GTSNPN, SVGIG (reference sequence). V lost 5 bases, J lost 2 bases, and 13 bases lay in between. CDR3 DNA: TGTGCCTGGGGCCGGGACGCTACTGGAAACACCATATATTTT. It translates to CAWGRDATGNTIYF.

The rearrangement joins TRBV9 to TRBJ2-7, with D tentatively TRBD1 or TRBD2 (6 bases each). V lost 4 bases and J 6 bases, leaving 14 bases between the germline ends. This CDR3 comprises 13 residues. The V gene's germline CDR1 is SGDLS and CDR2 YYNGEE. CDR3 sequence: CASSPTGAGEQYF. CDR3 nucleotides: TGTGCCAGCAGCCCGACGGGGGCTGGCGAGCAGTACTTC.

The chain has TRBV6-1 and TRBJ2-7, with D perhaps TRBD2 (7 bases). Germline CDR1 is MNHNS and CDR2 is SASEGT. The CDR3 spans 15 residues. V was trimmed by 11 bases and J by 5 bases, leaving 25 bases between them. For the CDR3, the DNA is TGTGCCGGGACTATTAATCCCTCCGGGGGCCACGAGCAGTACTTC. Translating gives CAGTINPSGGHEQYF.

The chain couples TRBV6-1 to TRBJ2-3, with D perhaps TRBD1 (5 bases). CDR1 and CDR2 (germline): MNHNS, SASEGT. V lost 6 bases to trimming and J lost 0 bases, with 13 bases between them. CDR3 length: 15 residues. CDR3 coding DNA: TGTGCCAGCAGCCAACTGACAGTGAGCACAGATACGCAGTATTTT. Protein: CASSQLTVSTDTQYF.

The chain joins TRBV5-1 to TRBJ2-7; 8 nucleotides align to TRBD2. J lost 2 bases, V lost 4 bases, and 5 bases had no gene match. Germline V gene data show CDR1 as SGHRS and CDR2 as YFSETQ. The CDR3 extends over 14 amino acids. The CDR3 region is CASSRSGSTYEQYF. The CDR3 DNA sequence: TGCGCCAGCAGCCGGAGCGGGAGCACCTACGAGCAGTACTTC.

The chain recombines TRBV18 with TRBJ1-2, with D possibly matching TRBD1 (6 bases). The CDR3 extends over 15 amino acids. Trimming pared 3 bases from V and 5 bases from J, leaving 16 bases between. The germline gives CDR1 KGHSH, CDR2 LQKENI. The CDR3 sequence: CASSPPSARGYGYTF. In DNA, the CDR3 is TGTGCCAGCTCACCCCCTTCGGCCAGGGGATATGGCTACACCTTC.

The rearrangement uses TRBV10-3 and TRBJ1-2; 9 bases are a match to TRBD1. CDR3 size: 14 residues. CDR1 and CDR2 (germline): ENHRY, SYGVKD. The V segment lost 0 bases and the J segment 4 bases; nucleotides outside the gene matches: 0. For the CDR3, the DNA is TGTGCCATCAGTGAGTCGGACAGGGGCTATGGCTACACCTTC. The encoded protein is CAISESDRGYGYTF.

The CDR3 nucleotides are TGTGCCAGCAGCTCGGGACTAGCGTCGGGTGAGCAGTTCTTC. Its protein product is CASSSGLASGEQFF. This chain uses TRBV9 with TRBJ2-1, with 10 bases fitting TRBD2. The V gene end was trimmed by 4 bases and the J gene end by 9 bases; junction bases not matched to a gene: 7. Per germline, CDR1 SGDLS and CDR2 YYNGEE. The length of the CDR3 is 14 residues.

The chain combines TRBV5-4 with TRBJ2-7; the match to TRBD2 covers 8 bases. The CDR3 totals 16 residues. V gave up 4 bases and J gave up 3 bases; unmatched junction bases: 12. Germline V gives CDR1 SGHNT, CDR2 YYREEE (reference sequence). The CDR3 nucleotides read TGTGCCAGCAGCCCAGGACTTCGAGCGGGAGACTACGAGCAGTACTTC. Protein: CASSPGLRAGDYEQYF.

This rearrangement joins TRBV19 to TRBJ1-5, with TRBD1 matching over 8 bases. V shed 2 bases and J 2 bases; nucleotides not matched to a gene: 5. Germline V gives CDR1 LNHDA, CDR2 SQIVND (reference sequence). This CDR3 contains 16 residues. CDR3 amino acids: CASSIYPGQGNQPQHF. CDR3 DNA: TGTGCCAGTAGTATATACCCGGGACAGGGCAATCAGCCCCAGCATTTT.

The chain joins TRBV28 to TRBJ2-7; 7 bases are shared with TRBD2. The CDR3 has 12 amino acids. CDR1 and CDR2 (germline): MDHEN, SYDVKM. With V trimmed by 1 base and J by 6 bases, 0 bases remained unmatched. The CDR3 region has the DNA TGTGCCAGCAGTTTATTAGCGGGCGAGCAGTACTTC. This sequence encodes CASSLLAGEQYF.

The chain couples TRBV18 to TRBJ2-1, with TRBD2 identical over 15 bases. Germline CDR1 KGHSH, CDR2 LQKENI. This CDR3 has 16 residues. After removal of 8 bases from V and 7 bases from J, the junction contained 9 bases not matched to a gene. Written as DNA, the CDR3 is TGTGCCAGCCGCCCTTCCGGGACTAGCGGGAGGAATGAGCAGTTCTTC. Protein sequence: CASRPSGTSGRNEQFF.

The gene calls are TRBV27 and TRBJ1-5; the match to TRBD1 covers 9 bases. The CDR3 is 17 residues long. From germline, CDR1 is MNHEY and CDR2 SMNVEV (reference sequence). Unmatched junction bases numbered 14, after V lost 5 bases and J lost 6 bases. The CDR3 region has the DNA TGTGCCAGCAGTACGTTCCGTGGACAGGGACAGGGTCAGCCCCAGCATTTT. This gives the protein CASSTFRGQGQGQPQHF.

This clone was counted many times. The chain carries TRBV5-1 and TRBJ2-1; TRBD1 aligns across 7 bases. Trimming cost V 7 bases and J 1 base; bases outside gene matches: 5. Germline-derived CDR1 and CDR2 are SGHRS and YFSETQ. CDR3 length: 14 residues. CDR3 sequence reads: CASWPGQSYNEQFF. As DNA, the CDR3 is TGCGCCAGCTGGCCGGGACAGTCCTACAATGAGCAGTTCTTC.

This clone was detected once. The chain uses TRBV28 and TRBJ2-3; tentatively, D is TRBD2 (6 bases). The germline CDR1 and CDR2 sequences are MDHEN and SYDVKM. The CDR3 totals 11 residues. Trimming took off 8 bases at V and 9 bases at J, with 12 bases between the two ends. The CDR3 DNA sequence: TGTGCCAGCGGAGGGGAGCGGACGCAGTATTTT. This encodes CASGGERTQYF.

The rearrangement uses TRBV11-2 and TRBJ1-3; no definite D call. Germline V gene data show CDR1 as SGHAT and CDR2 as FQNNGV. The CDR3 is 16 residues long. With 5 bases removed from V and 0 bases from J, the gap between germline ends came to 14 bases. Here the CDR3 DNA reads TGTGCCAGCAGCGAGTCGAGTTGGTACTCTGGAAACACCATATATTTT. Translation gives CASSESSWYSGNTIYF.

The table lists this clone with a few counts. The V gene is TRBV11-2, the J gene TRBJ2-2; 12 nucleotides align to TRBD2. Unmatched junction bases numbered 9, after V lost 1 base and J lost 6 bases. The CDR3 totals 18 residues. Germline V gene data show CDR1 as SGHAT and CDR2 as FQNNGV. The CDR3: CASSLVPSGRGAAGELFF. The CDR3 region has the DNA TGTGCCAGCAGCTTAGTACCTAGCGGGAGGGGAGCGGCCGGGGAGCTGTTTTTT.

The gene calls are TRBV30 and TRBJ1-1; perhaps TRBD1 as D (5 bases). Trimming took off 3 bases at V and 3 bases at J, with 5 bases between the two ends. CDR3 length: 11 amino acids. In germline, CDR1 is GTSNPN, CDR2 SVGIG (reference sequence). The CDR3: CAWRGDTEAFF. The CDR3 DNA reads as TGTGCCTGGAGGGGGGACACTGAAGCTTTCTTT.

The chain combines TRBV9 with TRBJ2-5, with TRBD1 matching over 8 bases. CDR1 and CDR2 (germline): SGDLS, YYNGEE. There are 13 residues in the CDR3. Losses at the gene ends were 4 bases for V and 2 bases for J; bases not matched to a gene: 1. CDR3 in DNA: TGTGCCAGCAGCCGACAGGGGCAAGAGACCCAGTACTTC. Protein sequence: CASSRQGQETQYF.

This chain's CDR3 is CASSLNFNEQFF. The CDR3, as DNA: TGTGCCAGCAGTCTCAACTTCAATGAGCAGTTCTTC. The chain uses TRBV25-1 and TRBJ2-1; unclear D gene. The CDR3 is 12 amino acids. Trimming stripped 5 bases from V and 6 bases from J, with 8 bases between. The germline V gene encodes CDR1 MGHDK and CDR2 SYGVNS.

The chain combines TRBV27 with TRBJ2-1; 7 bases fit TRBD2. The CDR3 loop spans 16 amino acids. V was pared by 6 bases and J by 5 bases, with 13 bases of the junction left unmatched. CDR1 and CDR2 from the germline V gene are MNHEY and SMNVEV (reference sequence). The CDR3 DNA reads TGTGCCAGCAGCAAGTACCCGGGAGGTGGGGACAATGAGCAGTTCTTC. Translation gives CASSKYPGGGDNEQFF.

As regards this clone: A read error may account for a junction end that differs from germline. CDR3 sequence reads: CASSQGTTTNEKLFF. CDR3 nucleotide sequence: TGTGCTAGCAGCCAGGGAACTACGACTAATGAAAAACTGTTTTTT. The V call is TRBV7-7, the J call TRBJ1-4; possibly TRBD1 for D (5 bases). CDR1 is SSHAT and CDR2 is FNYEAQ in the germline V gene (reference sequence). The CDR3 spans 15 residues.